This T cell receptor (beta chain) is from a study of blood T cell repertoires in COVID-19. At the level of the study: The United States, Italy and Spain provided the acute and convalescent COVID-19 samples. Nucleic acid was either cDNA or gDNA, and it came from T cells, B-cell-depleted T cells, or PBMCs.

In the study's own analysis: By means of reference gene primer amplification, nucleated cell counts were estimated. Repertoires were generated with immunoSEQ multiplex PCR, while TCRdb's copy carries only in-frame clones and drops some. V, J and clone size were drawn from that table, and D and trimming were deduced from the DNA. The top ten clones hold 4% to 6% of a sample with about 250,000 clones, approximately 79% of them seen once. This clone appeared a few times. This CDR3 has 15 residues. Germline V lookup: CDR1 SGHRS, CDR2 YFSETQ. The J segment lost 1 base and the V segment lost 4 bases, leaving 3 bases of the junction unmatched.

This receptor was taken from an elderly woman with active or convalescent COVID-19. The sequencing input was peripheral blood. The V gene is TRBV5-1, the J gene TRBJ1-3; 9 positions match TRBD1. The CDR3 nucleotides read TGCGCCAGCAGCCTAGGGACAGGGTCTGGAAACACCATATATTTT. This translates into CASSLGTGSGNTIYF.